This entry lists 27 T cell receptor beta chains sequenced from one sample in a study of control samples from healthy donors and cancer patients. The protocol was immunoSEQ multiplex PCR, while the TCRdb copy is restricted to in-frame clones and leaves out a portion. The table has 90,000 to 100,000 clones, approximately 81% seen once. The sequenced sample consisted of blood. Receptor source: a young woman in good health.

The V gene is TRBV24-1, the J gene TRBJ2-2; D is perhaps TRBD1 (6 bases). Germline V gene lookup returns CDR1 KGHDR and CDR2 SFDVKD. V shed 5 bases and J shed 6 bases, with 15 bases lying between them. CDR3 length: 15 residues. Here the CDR3 reads CATSVAGTRAGELFF. The CDR3 coding sequence is TGTGCCACCAGTGTAGCCGGGACAAGGGCCGGGGAGCTGTTTTTT.

The chain links TRBV6-2 or TRBV6-3 to TRBJ1-1, with D possibly being TRBD1 (5 bases). The CDR3 sequence is 14 residues long. V was clipped by 2 bases and J by 4 bases, with 11 bases between them. The V gene's germline CDR1 is MNHEY and CDR2 SVGEGT. CDR3: CASSYTGGITEAFF. The CDR3 bases are TGTGCCAGCAGTTACACTGGGGGGATCACTGAAGCTTTCTTT.

The V and J genes are TRBV6-1 and TRBJ1-1; 7 bases fit TRBD1. The trim removed 3 bases at V and 3 bases at J, leaving 13 bases unmatched. Per germline, CDR1 MNHNS and CDR2 SASEGT. This CDR3 region has 17 residues. The CDR3 loop is CASSERPLKGADTEAFF. The CDR3 DNA sequence: TGTGCCAGCAGTGAGCGCCCCCTTAAGGGGGCTGACACTGAAGCTTTCTTT.

The chain combines TRBV5-5 with TRBJ1-1; 10 nucleotides match TRBD1. Germline assignment: CDR1 SGHKS and CDR2 YYEKEE (reference sequence). The V segment lost 3 bases and the J segment 5 bases; nucleotides outside the gene matches: 1. The length of the CDR3 is 13 residues. The CDR3 sequence: CASSWGQGTEAFF. In nucleotides, the CDR3 is TGTGCCAGCAGCTGGGGACAGGGGACTGAAGCTTTCTTT.

The chain recombines TRBV10-3 with TRBJ1-5, with 10 bases fitting TRBD1. Germline CDR1 and CDR2: ENHRY and SYGVKD. V trimming: 6 bases; J trimming: 5 bases; junction bases outside the gene matches: 10. The CDR3 loop spans 16 amino acids. CDR3 DNA: TGTGCCATCAGCTCGGGACAGGGGATGGGTGATCAGCCCCAGCATTTT. Protein: CAISSGQGMGDQPQHF.

This clone appeared a single time. The chain carries TRBV9 and TRBJ1-2; perhaps TRBD1 as D (5 bases). Germline V gene lookup returns CDR1 SGDLS and CDR2 YYNGEE. V shed 4 bases and J shed 3 bases, with 16 bases lying between them. The CDR3 contains 15 residues. DNA of the CDR3: TGTGCCAGCAGCCTCACACAGACAGCCCACTATGGCTACACCTTC. It specifies CASSLTQTAHYGYTF. Variable domain in full (rest from reference TRBV9 and TRBJ1-2): DSGVTQTPKHLITATGQRVTLRCSPRSGDLSVYWYQQSLDQGLQFLIQYYNGEERAKGNILERFSAQQFPDLHSELNLSSLELGDSALYFCASSLTQTAHYGYTFGSGTRLTVV.

This chain joins TRBV6-2 or TRBV6-3 and TRBJ1-1; D remains ambiguous. The CDR3 totals 15 residues. Germline V gene sequence: CDR1 MNHEY, CDR2 SVGEGT. V was cut by 6 bases and J by 1 base, with 15 bases left in between. CDR3 nucleotide sequence: TGTGCCAGCAGCGTCCTGAACACGGCGAACACTGAAGCTTTCTTT. It translates to CASSVLNTANTEAFF.

The chain joins TRBV9 to TRBJ2-7, with D tentatively TRBD2 (5 bases). V lost 0 bases and J lost 2, with 12 bases in between. The germline CDR1 and CDR2 sequences are SGDLS and YYNGEE. The CDR3 totals 15 residues. CDR3 amino acids: CASSVGLAFTYEQYF. CDR3 DNA: TGTGCCAGCAGCGTAGGATTAGCGTTTACCTACGAGCAGTACTTC.

This chain joins TRBV2 and TRBJ1-2, with TRBD1 as a possible D gene (6 bases). Germline values: CDR1 SNHLY, CDR2 FYNNEI. The length of the CDR3 is 14 residues. Between the trimmed V and J ends, which lost 0 bases and 8 bases, there was a span of 13 bases. The CDR3 here is CASSEARGGGGYTF. In nucleotides, the CDR3 is TGTGCCAGCAGTGAAGCGCGAGGGGGAGGCGGCTACACCTTC.

With regard to this clone: Germline and junction disagree at one end, which may indicate a read error. The chain links TRBV7-7 to TRBJ2-1, with a tentative D call TRBD1 (7 bases). Germline CDR1 SSHAT, CDR2 FNYEAQ (reference sequence). The CDR3 runs 15 residues. The DNA for the CDR3 is TGTGCTAGCAGCGGAGGTGCAGGGGGGAGCAATGAGCAGTTCTTC. Its protein product is CASSGGAGGSNEQFF.

The V and J genes are TRBV5-8 and TRBJ1-4; 10 positions agree with TRBD1. Trimming removed 0 bases from V and 7 bases from J; junction bases left unmatched: 3. Germline V gives CDR1 SGHTS, CDR2 YDEGEE. This CDR3 has 15 residues. CDR3 bases: TGTGCCAGCAGCTTGGGGGACAGGGGTAGTGAAAAACTGTTTTTT. Protein: CASSLGDRGSEKLFF.

V is TRBV18 and J is TRBJ2-3; the D gene could be TRBD1 or TRBD2 (5 bases each). Germline values: CDR1 KGHSH, CDR2 LQKENI. The germline V and J ends were trimmed by 2 bases and 1 base, with 10 bases remaining between them. The CDR3 has 15 residues. The CDR3 here is CASSPEGPGTDTQYF. CDR3 DNA: TGTGCCAGCTCACCAGAGGGGCCGGGCACAGATACGCAGTATTTT. Full variable domain (outside the CDR3, taken from reference TRBV18 and TRBJ2-3): NAGVMQNPRHLVRRRGQEARLRCSPMKGHSHVYWYRQLPEEGLKFMVYLQKENIIDESGMPKERFSAEFPKEGPSILRIQQVVRGDSAAYFCASSPEGPGTDTQYFGPGTRLTVL.

The rearrangement uses TRBV9 and TRBJ1-1, with D uncertain. Germline CDR1 is SGDLS and CDR2 is YYNGEE. Deletions cut 4 bases from V and 7 bases from J, with 11 bases between. This CDR3 spans 12 amino acids. The CDR3 reads CASSRTGSEAFF. The DNA of the CDR3 is TGTGCCAGCAGCCGAACGGGGAGTGAAGCTTTCTTT.

Only a few counts were recorded for this clone. This chain connects TRBV6-2 or TRBV6-3 to TRBJ1-2; weak D call: TRBD1 (5 bases). CDR1 and CDR2 (germline): MNHEY, SVGEGT. V lost 0 bases to trimming and J lost 5 bases, with 10 bases between them. This CDR3 spans 14 amino acids. The CDR3 loop reads CASSYSGTEYGYTF. In DNA form, the CDR3 reads TGTGCCAGCAGTTACTCCGGGACTGAATATGGCTACACCTTC.

The rearrangement links TRBV7-7 to TRBJ2-5; D may correspond to TRBD1 or TRBD2 (5 bases each). The V end lost 3 bases, the J end lost 1 base, and 12 bases lay between the germline ends. This CDR3 has 15 amino acids. Germline V gene data show CDR1 as SSHAT and CDR2 as FNYEAQ (reference sequence). Here the CDR3 reads CASSFSSGTQETQYF. The CDR3 bases are TGTGCCAGCAGCTTTAGTAGTGGGACCCAAGAGACCCAGTACTTC.

The V gene is TRBV6-5, the J gene TRBJ1-5; D not resolved. V lost 7 bases to trimming and J lost 6 bases, with 10 bases between them. The CDR3 is 12 amino acids. Germline CDR1 is MNHEY and CDR2 is SVGAGI. For the CDR3, the DNA is TGTGCCAGCACTAGGGCCGGTCAGCCCCAGCATTTT. This encodes CASTRAGQPQHF.

V usage is TRBV9 and J usage is TRBJ2-2; 8 positions agree with TRBD2. Germline values: CDR1 SGDLS, CDR2 YYNGEE. J gave up 6 bases and V 2 bases, and 3 bases lay outside the gene matches. CDR3 size: 14 residues. CDR3 coding DNA: TGTGCCAGCAGCGTCGGGGGGGTCGCCGGGGAGCTGTTTTTT. It encodes CASSVGGVAGELFF.

The chain uses TRBV10-3 and TRBJ1-2; D may be TRBD1 (5 bases). CDR3 length: 13 residues. Germline V gene sequence: CDR1 ENHRY, CDR2 SYGVKD. V lost 5 bases and J lost 4, with 11 bases in between. CDR3 sequence reads: CAISSRDSYGYTF. The CDR3, as DNA: TGTGCCATCAGTTCCCGAGACAGCTATGGCTACACCTTC.

J is TRBJ1-4 and V is TRBV15; D ambiguous. This CDR3 is built from 13 residues. V lost 3 bases and J lost 4, with 6 bases in between. Germline values: CDR1 LNHNV, CDR2 YYDKDF (reference sequence). The CDR3 nucleotides are TGTGCCACCAGCAGGGGTAATAATGAAAAACTGTTTTTT. Translated: CATSRGNNEKLFF.

The chain's CDR3 is CASSDSRLPTRGVPLSSPEQFF. CDR3 DNA sequence: TGTGCCAGCAGTGACTCCCGGTTACCGACTCGGGGGGTTCCCCTTAGTTCACCTGAGCAGTTCTTC. The chain recombines TRBV6-4 with TRBJ2-1; the match to TRBD2 covers 7 bases. CDR3 length: 22 residues. Germline V gene data show CDR1 as MRHNA and CDR2 as SNTAGT. The V and J ends lost 0 bases and 9 bases, in that order; junction bases with no gene match: 29.

For this clone: At one boundary the junction diverges from the germline segment, which might be a read error. CDR3 in DNA: TGTGCCACCAGAAGAGACCAGGGGGCGAGGGAGACCCAGTACTTC. Residues: CATRRDQGARETQYF. The chain has TRBV15 and TRBJ2-5, with 8 positions matching TRBD1. This CDR3 region has 15 residues. The germline CDR1 and CDR2 sequences are LNHNV and YYDKDF (reference sequence).

The chain links TRBV6-5 to TRBJ2-5; TRBD2 agrees at 8 bases. V dropped 10 bases and J dropped 2; count of bases not matched to a gene: 9. The CDR3 contains 14 residues. Germline V gene data show CDR1 as MNHEY and CDR2 as SVGAGI. CDR3 protein: CATRELAAQETQYF. The CDR3 nucleotides read TGTGCCACCCGGGAACTAGCGGCTCAAGAGACCCAGTACTTC.

This clone was found once. The V call is TRBV19, the J call TRBJ1-1; D is undetermined. Trimming stripped 4 bases from V and 1 base from J, with 7 bases between. Germline V gene data show CDR1 as LNHDA and CDR2 as SQIVND (reference sequence). The CDR3 is 13 amino acids. The CDR3 DNA reads as TGTGCCAGTAGTACCTCAGGGAACACTGAAGCTTTCTTT. Its protein product is CASSTSGNTEAFF.

This clone appeared a few times. This chain connects TRBV6-5 to TRBJ1-2, with D perhaps matching TRBD1 (5 bases). V lost 5 bases, J lost 4 bases, and 17 bases lay in between. Germline V gene sequence: CDR1 MNHEY, CDR2 SVGAGI. The CDR3 is made up of 15 amino acids. Written as DNA, the CDR3 is TGTGCCAGCAGTATCAGGGCCTTGACGATCTATGGCTACACCTTC. As protein: CASSIRALTIYGYTF.

The gene calls are TRBV3-1 (or the pseudogene TRBV3-2) and TRBJ2-5; 10 nucleotides align to TRBD1. There are 17 residues in the CDR3. Germline V gene data show CDR1 as LGHDT and CDR2 as YNNKEL (reference sequence). J lost 2 bases, V lost 0 bases, and 6 bases had no gene match. CDR3 sequence reads: CASSQETGTGEQETQYF. CDR3 sequence (DNA): TGTGCCAGCAGCCAAGAGACTGGGACAGGGGAGCAAGAGACCCAGTACTTC.

The chain uses TRBV5-1 and TRBJ2-5; 9 bases fit TRBD1. J lost 2 bases, V lost 2 bases, and 4 bases had no gene match. The CDR3 loop spans 15 amino acids. CDR1 and CDR2 (germline): SGHRS, YFSETQ. The CDR3 loop is CASSFGTGHQETQYF. The CDR3 DNA reads TGCGCCAGCAGCTTCGGGACAGGGCATCAAGAGACCCAGTACTTC. Variable domain in full (rest from reference TRBV5-1 and TRBJ2-5): KAGVTQTPRYLIKTRGQQVTLSCSPISGHRSVSWYQQTPGQGLQFLFEYFSETQRNKGNFPGRFSGRQFSNSRSEMNVSTLELGDSALYLCASSFGTGHQETQYFGPGTRLLVL.

This clone was seen repeatedly, ten times or more. V is TRBV19 and J is TRBJ2-1; the D gene is possibly TRBD1 (6 bases). The V end lost 3 bases, the J end lost 0 bases, and 12 bases lay between the germline ends. The CDR3 contains 16 residues. CDR1 is LNHDA, CDR2 SQIVND, per germline (reference sequence). In DNA, the CDR3 is TGTGCCAGTAGTATCTCCAGGGGCTTCTCCTACAATGAGCAGTTCTTC. It yields the protein CASSISRGFSYNEQFF. The full variable domain, rest sourced from reference TRBV19 and TRBJ2-1, is DGGITQSPKYLFRKEGQNVTLSCEQNLNHDAMYWYRQDPGQGLRLIYYSQIVNDFQKGDIAEGYSVSREKKESFPLTVTSAQKNPTAFYLCASSISRGFSYNEQFFGPGTRLTVL.